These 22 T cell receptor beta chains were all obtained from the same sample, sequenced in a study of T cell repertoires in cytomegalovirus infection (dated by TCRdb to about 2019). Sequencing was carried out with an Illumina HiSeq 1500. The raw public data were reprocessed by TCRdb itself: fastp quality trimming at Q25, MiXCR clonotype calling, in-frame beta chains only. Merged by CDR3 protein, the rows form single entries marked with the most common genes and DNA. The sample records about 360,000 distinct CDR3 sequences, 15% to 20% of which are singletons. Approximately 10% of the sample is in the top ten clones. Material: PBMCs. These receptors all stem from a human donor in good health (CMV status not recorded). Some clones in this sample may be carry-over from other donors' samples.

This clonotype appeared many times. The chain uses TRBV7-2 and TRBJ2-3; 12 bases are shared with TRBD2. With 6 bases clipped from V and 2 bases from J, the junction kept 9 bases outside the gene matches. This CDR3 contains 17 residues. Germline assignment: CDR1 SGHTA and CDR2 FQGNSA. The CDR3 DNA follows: TGTGCCAGCAGGCCTTCGGGACTAGCGGGTCTCACAGATACGCAGTATTTT. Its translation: CASRPSGLAGLTDTQYF.

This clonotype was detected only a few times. CDR3 in amino acids: CASSVVGETQYF. The CDR3 bases are TGTGCCAGCAGCGTAGTGGGAGAGACCCAGTACTTC. The chain links TRBV9 to TRBJ2-5; D remains ambiguous. Germline V CDR1 and CDR2: SGDLS, YYNGEE. CDR3 length: 12 residues. The V gene lost 0 bases and the J gene lost 4 bases, with 4 bases spanning the gap.

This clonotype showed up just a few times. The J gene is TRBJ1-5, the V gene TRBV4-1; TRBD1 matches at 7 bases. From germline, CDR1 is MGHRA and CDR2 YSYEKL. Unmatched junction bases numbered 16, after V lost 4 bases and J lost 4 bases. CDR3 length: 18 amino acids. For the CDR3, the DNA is TGCGCCAGCAGCCGAGCGCCCGGGACAGCCTACAGAAATCAGCCCCAGCATTTT. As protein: CASSRAPGTAYRNQPQHF.

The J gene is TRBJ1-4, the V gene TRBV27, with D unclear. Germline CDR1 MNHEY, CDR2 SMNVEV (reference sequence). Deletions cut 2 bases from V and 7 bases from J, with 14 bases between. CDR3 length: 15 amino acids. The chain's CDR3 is CASSLTWIAPEKLFF. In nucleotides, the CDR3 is TGTGCCAGCAGTTTAACGTGGATTGCCCCTGAAAAACTGTTTTTT.

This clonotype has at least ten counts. CDR3 protein: CASSNRAGNTIYF. CDR3 bases: TGTGCCAGCAGCAACAGGGCTGGAAACACCATATATTTT. The chain is built from TRBV12-3 or TRBV12-4 and TRBJ1-3; maybe TRBD1 (6 bases). Trimming removed 6 bases at V and 2 bases at J, with 8 bases between. This CDR3 comprises 13 residues.

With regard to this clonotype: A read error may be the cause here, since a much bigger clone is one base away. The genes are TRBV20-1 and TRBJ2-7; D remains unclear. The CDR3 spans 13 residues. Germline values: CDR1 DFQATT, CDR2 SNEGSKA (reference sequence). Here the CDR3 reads CSARVDPSYKQYF. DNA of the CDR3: TGCAGTGCTAGGGTGGACCCGTCCTACAAGCAGTACTTC.

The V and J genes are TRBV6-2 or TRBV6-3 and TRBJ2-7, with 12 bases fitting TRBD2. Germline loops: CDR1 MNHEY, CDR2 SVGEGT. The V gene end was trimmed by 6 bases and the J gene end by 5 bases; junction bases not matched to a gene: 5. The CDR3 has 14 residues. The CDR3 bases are TGTGCCAGCAGCCCTAGCGGGAGGGCCCACGAGCAGTACTTC. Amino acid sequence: CASSPSGRAHEQYF.

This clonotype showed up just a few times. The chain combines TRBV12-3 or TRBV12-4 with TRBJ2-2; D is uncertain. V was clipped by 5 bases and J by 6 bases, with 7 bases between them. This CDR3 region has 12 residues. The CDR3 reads CASSRMSGELFF. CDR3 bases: TGTGCCAGCAGTAGGATGTCCGGGGAGCTGTTTTTT.

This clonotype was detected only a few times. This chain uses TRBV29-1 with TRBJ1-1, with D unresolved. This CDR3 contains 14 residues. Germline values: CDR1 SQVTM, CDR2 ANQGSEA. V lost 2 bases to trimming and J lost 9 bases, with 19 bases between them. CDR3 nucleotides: TGCAGCGTTGAACCGTCGGGAGTGGGCAAACAAGCTTTCTTT. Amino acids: CSVEPSGVGKQAFF.

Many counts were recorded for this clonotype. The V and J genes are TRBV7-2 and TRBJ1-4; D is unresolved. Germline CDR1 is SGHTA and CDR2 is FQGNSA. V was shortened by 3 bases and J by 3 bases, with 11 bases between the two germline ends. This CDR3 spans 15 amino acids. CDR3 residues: CASSLGKGANEKLFF. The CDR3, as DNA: TGTGCCAGCAGCTTGGGAAAGGGTGCTAATGAAAAACTGTTTTTT.

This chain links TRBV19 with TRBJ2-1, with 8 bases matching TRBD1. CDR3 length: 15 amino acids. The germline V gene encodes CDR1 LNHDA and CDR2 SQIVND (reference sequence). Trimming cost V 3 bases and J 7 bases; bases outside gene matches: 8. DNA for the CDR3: TGTGCCAGTAGTATTCGAGGACAGGGCCTTAATGAGCAGTTCTTC. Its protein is CASSIRGQGLNEQFF. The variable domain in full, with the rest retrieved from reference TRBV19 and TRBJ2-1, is DGGITQSPKYLFRKEGQNVTLSCEQNLNHDAMYWYRQDPGQGLRLIYYSQIVNDFQKGDIAEGYSVSREKKESFPLTVTSAQKNPTAFYLCASSIRGQGLNEQFFGPGTRLTVL.

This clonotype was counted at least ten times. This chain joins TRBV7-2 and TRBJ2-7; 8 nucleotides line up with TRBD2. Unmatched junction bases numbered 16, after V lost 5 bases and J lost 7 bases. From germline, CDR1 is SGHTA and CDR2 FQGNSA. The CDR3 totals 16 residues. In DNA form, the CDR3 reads TGTGCCAGCAGCAAAGACCAGACTAGCGTTCAAGGGGAGCAGTACTTC. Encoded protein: CASSKDQTSVQGEQYF.

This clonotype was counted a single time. CDR3 bases: TGTGCCAGCAGCCTCAGGACAGGGCTATTCGAGCAGTACTTC. Its protein is CASSLRTGLFEQYF. The chain links TRBV11-2 to TRBJ2-7; TRBD1 aligns across 8 bases. Trimming cost V 5 bases and J 6 bases; bases outside gene matches: 9. Germline CDR1 reads SGHAT; CDR2 reads FQNNGV. The CDR3 is made up of 14 amino acids.

This CDR3 is CASSLLGYNSPLHF. CDR3 coding DNA: TGTGCCAGCAGTTTACTAGGATATAATTCACCCCTCCACTTT. This sequence joins TRBV27 and TRBJ1-6; D remains unclear. Germline CDR1 and CDR2: MNHEY and SMNVEV (reference sequence). V was cut by 2 bases and J by 4 bases, with 6 bases left in between. The CDR3 extends over 14 amino acids.

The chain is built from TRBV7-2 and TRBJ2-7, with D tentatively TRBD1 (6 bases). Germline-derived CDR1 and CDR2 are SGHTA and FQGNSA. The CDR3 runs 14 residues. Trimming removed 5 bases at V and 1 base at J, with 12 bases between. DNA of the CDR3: TGTGCCAGCAGCATTAACAGGGATTCCTACGAGCAGTACTTC. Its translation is CASSINRDSYEQYF. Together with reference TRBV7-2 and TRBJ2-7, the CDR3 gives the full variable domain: GAGVSQSPSNKVTEKGKDVELRCDPISGHTALYWYRQSLGQGLEFLIYFQGNSAPDKSGLPSDRFSAERTGGSVSTLTIQRTQQEDSAVYLCASSINRDSYEQYFGPGTRLTVT.

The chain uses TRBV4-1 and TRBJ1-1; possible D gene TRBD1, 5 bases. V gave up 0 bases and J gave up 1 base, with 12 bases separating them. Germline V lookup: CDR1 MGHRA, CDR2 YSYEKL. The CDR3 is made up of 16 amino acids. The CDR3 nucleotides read TGCGCCAGCAGCCAAGATTCGAGGGGAGGGAACACTGAAGCTTTCTTT. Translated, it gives CASSQDSRGGNTEAFF.

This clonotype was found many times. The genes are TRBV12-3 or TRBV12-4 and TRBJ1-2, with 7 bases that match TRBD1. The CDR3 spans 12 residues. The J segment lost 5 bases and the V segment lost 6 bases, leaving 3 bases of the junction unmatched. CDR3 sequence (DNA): TGTGCCAGCAGCGACAGGGAGTATGGCTACACCTTC. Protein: CASSDREYGYTF.

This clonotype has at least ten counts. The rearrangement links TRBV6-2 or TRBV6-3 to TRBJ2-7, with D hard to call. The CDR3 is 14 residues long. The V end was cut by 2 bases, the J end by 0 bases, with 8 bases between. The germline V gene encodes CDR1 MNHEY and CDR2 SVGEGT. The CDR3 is CASSYAGNSYEQYF. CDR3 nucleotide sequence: TGTGCCAGCAGTTACGCCGGAAACTCCTACGAGCAGTACTTC.

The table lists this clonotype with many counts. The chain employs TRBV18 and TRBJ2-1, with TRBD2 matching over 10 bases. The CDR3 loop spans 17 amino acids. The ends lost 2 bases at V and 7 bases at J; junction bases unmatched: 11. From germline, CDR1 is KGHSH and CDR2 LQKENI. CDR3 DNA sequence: TGTGCCAGCTCACCAAGAAGAGCGGGAGGGCAATGGAATGAGCAGTTCTTC. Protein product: CASSPRRAGGQWNEQFF.

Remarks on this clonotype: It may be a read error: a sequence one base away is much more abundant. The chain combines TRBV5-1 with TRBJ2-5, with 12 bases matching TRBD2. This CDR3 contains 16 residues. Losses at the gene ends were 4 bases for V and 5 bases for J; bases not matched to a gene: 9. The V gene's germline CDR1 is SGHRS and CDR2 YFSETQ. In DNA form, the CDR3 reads TGCGCCAGCAGCGCGACTAGCGGGAGCCCCAAGGAGACCCAGTACTTC. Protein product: CASSATSGSPKETQYF.

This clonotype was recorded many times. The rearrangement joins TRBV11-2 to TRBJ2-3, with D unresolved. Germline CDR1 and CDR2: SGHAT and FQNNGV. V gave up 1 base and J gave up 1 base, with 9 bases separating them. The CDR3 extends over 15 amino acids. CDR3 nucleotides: TGTGCCAGCAGCTTAGGATACACTCGCACAGATACGCAGTATTTT. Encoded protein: CASSLGYTRTDTQYF.

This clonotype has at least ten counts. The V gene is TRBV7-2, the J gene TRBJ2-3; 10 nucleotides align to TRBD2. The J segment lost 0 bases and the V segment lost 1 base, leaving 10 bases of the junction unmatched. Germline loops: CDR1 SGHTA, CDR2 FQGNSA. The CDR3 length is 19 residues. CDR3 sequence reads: CASSLDRSSGSDSTDTQYF. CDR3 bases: TGTGCCAGCAGCTTAGATCGGTCTAGCGGGAGTGACAGCACAGATACGCAGTATTTT.